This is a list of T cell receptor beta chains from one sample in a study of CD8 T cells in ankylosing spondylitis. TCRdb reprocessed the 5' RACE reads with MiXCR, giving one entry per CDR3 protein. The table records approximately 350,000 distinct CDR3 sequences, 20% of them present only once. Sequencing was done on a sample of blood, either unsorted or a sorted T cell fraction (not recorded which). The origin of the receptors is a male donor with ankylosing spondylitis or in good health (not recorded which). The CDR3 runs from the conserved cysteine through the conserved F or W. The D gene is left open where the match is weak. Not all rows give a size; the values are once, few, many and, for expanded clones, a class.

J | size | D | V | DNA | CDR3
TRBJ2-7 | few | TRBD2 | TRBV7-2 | TGTGCCAGCAGCTTATATGGCGGGGGGGGCTACGAGCAGTACTTC | CASSLYGGGGYEQYF
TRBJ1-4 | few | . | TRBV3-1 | TGTGCCAGCAGCCAAGAAGGGGTGAAGGGCGAAAAACTGTTTTTT | CASSQEGVKGEKLFF
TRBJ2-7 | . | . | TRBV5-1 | TGCGCCAGCAACCACGGGACACTTGGGAGGGGCGAGCAGTACTTC | CASNHGTLGRGEQYF
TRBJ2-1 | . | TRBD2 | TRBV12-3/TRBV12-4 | TGTGCCAGCAGTCCCCCCAGCGGGGCCTACAATGAGCAGTTCTTC | CASSPPSGAYNEQFF
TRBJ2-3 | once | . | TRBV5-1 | TGCGCCAGCAGCGAACTCTTGGGACGGGAGAGGGATACGCAGTATTTT | CASSELLGRERDTQYF
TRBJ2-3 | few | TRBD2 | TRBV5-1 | TGCGCCAGCAGCTTGGCCGGGACTAGCGGGGTAGATACGCAGTATTTT | CASSLAGTSGVDTQYF
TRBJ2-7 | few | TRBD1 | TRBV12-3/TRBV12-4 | TGTGCCAGCAGGGACAGGGTTGGGTCCTACGAGCAGTACTTC | CASRDRVGSYEQYF
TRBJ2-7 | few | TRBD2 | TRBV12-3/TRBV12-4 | TGTGCCAGCAGTTTGATAGCGGGGGTGAAAGAGCAGTACTTC | CASSLIAGVKEQYF
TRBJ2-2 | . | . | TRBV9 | TGTGCCAGCAGCGTAGCTCAGAGTGCCGGGGAGCTGTTTTTT | CASSVAQSAGELFF
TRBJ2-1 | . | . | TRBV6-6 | TGTGCCAGCAGTTACTCGGCTGAGCAGTTCTTC | CASSYSAEQFF
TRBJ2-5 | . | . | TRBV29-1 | TGCAGCGTTGAGGAGGACAGCCAAGAGACCCAGTACTTC | CSVEEDSQETQYF
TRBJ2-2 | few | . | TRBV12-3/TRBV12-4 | TGTGCCAGCAGTTTAGCGCTGGGGAGAAGAGCCGGGGAGCTGTTTTTT | CASSLALGRRAGELFF
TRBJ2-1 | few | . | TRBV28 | TGTGCCAGCAGTTTTCAGTCTACTCCTAGCTCCTACAATGAGCAGTTCTTC | CASSFQSTPSSYNEQFF
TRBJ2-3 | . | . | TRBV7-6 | TGTGCCAGCAGCTTCTCTGCTGGGGTCTACACAGATACGCAGTATTTT | CASSFSAGVYTDTQYF
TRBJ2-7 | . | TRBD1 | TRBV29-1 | TGCAGCGTTGAAGGCCCCCGTGGGACAGGGCACTCCTACGAGCAGTACTTC | CSVEGPRGTGHSYEQYF
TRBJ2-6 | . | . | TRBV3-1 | TGTGCCAGCAGCTACCCAGGGTTGTCCAACGTCCTGACTTTC | CASSYPGLSNVLTF
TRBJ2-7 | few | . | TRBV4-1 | TGCGCCAGCAGCCAAGACCTAACTGACAGATGGAACGAGCAGTACTTC | CASSQDLTDRWNEQYF
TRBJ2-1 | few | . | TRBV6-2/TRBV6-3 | TGTGCCAGCAGTCCCCGCGGCGGGGCCTACTACAATGAGCAGTTCTTC | CASSPRGGAYYNEQFF
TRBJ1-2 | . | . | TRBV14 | TGTGCCAGCAGCCGGGGCATCGACTATGGCTACACCTTC | CASSRGIDYGYTF
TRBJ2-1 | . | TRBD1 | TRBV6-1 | TGTGCCAGCGTAGTAGGGACAGGGCTTTACAATGAGCAGTTCTTC | CASVVGTGLYNEQFF
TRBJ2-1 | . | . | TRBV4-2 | TGTGCCAGCAGCCCGGGGACTCCGAGTGATGAGCAGTTCTTC | CASSPGTPSDEQFF
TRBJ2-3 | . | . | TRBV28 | TGTGCCAGCAGTTTGCGGGACGAGTACACAGATACGCAGTATTTT | CASSLRDEYTDTQYF
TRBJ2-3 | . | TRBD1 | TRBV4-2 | TGTGCCAGCAGCCAAGATTCGGGGGACAGGGGCACAGATACGCAGTATTTT | CASSQDSGDRGTDTQYF
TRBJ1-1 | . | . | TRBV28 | TGTGCCAGCAGTTTGTTGACAGGAGGGGACACTGAAGCTTTCTTT | CASSLLTGGDTEAFF
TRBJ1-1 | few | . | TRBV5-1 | TGCGCCAGCAGCAGGGGGTGGTCAGGTGGGAACACTGAAGCTTTCTTT | CASSRGWSGGNTEAFF
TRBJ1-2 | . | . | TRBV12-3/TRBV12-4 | TGTGCCAGCAGTTCCGAGAGAGAGAGGATCACCTTC | CASSSERERITF
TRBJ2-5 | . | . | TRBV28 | TGTGCCAGCAGTCAACCCTCCCCGCGGAGGGAGACCCAGTACTTC | CASSQPSPRRETQYF
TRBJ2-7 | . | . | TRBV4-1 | TGCGCCAGCAGCCAAGATGTGACCTACGAGCAGTACTTC | CASSQDVTYEQYF
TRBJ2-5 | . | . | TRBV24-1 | TGTGCCACCAGCCAGACCGGGACCCCCGAAGAGACCCAGTACTTC | CATSQTGTPEETQYF
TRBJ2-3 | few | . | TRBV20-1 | TGCAGTGCTTATAAACCGGGGGACTTAGGAGCAGTCGGTACGCAGTATTTT | CSAYKPGDLGAVGTQYF
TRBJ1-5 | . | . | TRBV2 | TGTGCCAGCAGTGAATCCAGGGTATCCAATCAGCCCCAGCATTTT | CASSESRVSNQPQHF
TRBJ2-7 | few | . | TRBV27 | TGTGCCAGCAGTTTATCGGGGAGGAGGCACGAGCAGTACTTC | CASSLSGRRHEQYF
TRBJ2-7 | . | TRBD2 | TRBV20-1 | TGCAGTGTCAGGACTAGCGGGGTGTACGAGCAGTACTTC | CSVRTSGVYEQYF
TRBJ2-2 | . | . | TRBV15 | TGTGCCACCAGCAGAGGGGGCCCCGGGGAGGGGGAGCTGTTTTTT | CATSRGGPGEGELFF
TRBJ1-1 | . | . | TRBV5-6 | TGTGCCAGCAGCTTGCGGGCGGACACCTACACTGAAGCTTTCTTT | CASSLRADTYTEAFF
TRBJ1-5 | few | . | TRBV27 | TGTGCCAGCAGTTTTGGGGACAATAGCAATCAGCCCCAGCATTTT | CASSFGDNSNQPQHF
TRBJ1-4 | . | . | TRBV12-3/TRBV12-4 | TGTGCCAGCAGTTTAGTCCCACAGGTGGCCGAAAAACTGTTTTTT | CASSLVPQVAEKLFF
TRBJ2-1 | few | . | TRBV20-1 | TGCAGTGCTAGGAGGGGGGAAAATGAGCAGTTCTTC | CSARRGENEQFF
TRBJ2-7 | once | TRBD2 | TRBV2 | TGTGCCAGCAGTGCCTCTCTAGCGGCGTACGAGCAGTACTTC | CASSASLAAYEQYF
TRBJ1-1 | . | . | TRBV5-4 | TGTGCCAGCAGAACAGACAGCGACGTTGAAGCTTTCTTT | CASRTDSDVEAFF
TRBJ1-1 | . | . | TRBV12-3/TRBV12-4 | TGTGCCAGCCTCGTCGGGTCGGGGACTGAAGCTTTCTTT | CASLVGSGTEAFF
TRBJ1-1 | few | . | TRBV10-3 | TGTGCCATCAGTGAGTCCGAACCTACGAACACTGAAGCTTTCTTT | CAISESEPTNTEAFF
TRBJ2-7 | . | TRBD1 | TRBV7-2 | TGTGCCAGCAGCCCAGGGGGAAGCCCTACCTACGAGCAGTACTTC | CASSPGGSPTYEQYF
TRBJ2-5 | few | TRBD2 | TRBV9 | TGTGCCAGCAGTCTACCCGGGACTAGCGAAGCCCAGTACTTC | CASSLPGTSEAQYF
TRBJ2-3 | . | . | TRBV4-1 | TGCGCCAGCAGCCAAGCGGCAGTAAGCACAGATACGCAGTATTTT | CASSQAAVSTDTQYF
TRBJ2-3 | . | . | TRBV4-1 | TGCGCCAGCAGCCAAGATGGGGTGGGTACGCAGTATTTT | CASSQDGVGTQYF
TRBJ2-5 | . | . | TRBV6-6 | TGTGCCAGCAGTTACCCAAAGGAGACCCAGTACTTC | CASSYPKETQYF
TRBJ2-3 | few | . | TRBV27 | TGTGCCAGCAGTTTATCGGGCCTAGATACGCAGTATTTT | CASSLSGLDTQYF
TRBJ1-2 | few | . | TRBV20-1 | TGCAGTGCTAGGGGTGCAGGGAATTATGGCTACACCTTC | CSARGAGNYGYTF
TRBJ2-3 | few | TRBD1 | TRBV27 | TGTGCCAGCAGCCGGGACAGGGGATCAGATACGCAGTATTTT | CASSRDRGSDTQYF
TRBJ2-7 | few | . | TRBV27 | TGTGCCAGCGGTGGCCACTTAGGCTCCTACGAGCAGTACTTC | CASGGHLGSYEQYF
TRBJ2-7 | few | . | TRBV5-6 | TGTGCCAGCAGCTTGTTCAGGACTTTCTACGAGCAGTACTTC | CASSLFRTFYEQYF
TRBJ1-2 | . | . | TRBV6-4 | TGTGCCAGCAGTGACTCTGCAGGGGACTATGGCTACACCTTC | CASSDSAGDYGYTF
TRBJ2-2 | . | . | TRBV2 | TGTGCCAGCAGTGAATATTCGGGTCCAAACACCGGGGAGCTGTTTTTT | CASSEYSGPNTGELFF